Included here is one T cell receptor (beta chain) sequence, with context. The data belong to a study of post-analysis software for immune sequencing data. About the research overall: Included among the disease courses, which were recorded for the cohort, were relapsing-remitting, secondary progressive and progressive-relapsing multiple sclerosis.

Unique molecular identifiers were built into the TCR beta cDNA libraries. Out of about 0.95 to 10 million T cells, 480,000 or so cDNA molecules were generated. TCRdb re-analysed the PCR reads in MiXCR, keeping a single row per CDR3 protein. The sample has hundreds of thousands of distinct CDR3 sequences; less than 40% are singletons. Sequenced input: blood. The origin of this receptor is a girl aged 10 to 17 with multiple sclerosis.

As DNA, the CDR3 is TGTGCCAGCAGCTTCGGACAGGCTTTACAAGAGACCCAGTACTTC. It translates to CASSFGQALQETQYF. The chain recombines TRBV13 with TRBJ2-5; 7 positions agree with TRBD1. There are 15 residues in the CDR3. The junction had 6 bases not matched to a gene; V was cut back by 3 bases and J by 2 bases. Germline V gene data show CDR1 as PRHDT and CDR2 as FYEKMQ (reference sequence). The full variable domain, completed using reference TRBV13 and TRBJ2-5, is AAGVIQSPRHLIKEKRETATLKCYPIPRHDTVYWYQQGPGQDPQFLISFYEKMQSDKGSIPDRFSAQQFSDYHSELNMSSLELGDSALYFCASSFGQALQETQYFGPGTRLLVL.